These T cell receptor beta chains were read from a single sample in a study of Ad26.COV2.S vaccination and SARS-CoV-2 variants. The assay was immunoSEQ multiplex PCR, and TCRdb's table has in-frame clones only and misses some. The sample shows approximately 280,000 clones, over 75% of them seen only once. Material: peripheral blood, obtained in a trial of Ad26.COV2.S vaccine versus placebo. These receptors all stem from a person aged 18-60 years who received the Ad26.COV2.S COVID-19 vaccine or a placebo. Both conserved end residues are part of each CDR3. Fields, in order: CDR3 protein, CDR3 DNA, J gene, V gene, clone size, D gene. A D gene is named only where the DNA matches it firmly. Clone size appears in some rows only: once, few, many, or a class for an expanded clone.

CDR3 protein: CASSSPGGTLSNYGYTF
CDR3 DNA: TGTGCCAGCAGCTCCCCAGGGGGCACTTTGTCTAACTATGGCTACACCTTC
J gene: TRBJ1-2
V gene: TRBV5-4
clone size: -
D gene: TRBD1

CDR3 protein: CAIGSAQETQYF
CDR3 DNA: TGTGCCATCGGGAGTGCCCAAGAGACCCAGTACTTC
J gene: TRBJ2-5
V gene: TRBV10-3
clone size: -
D gene: -

CDR3 protein: CASSIRDRKNIQYF
CDR3 DNA: TGTGCCAGTAGTATCCGGGACCGAAAAAACATTCAGTACTTC
J gene: TRBJ2-4
V gene: TRBV19
clone size: -
D gene: -

CDR3 protein: CASSDRDSPSSGANVLTF
CDR3 DNA: TGCGCCAGCAGTGATAGGGACAGCCCCAGCTCTGGGGCCAACGTCCTGACTTTC
J gene: TRBJ2-6
V gene: TRBV10-1
clone size: -
D gene: TRBD1

CDR3 protein: CASSNTQGRNQPQHF
CDR3 DNA: TGTGCCAGCAGCAATACTCAGGGGCGCAATCAGCCCCAGCATTTT
J gene: TRBJ1-5
V gene: TRBV6-6
clone size: -
D gene: -

CDR3 protein: CASGFQGGVEKLFF
CDR3 DNA: TGTGCCAGCGGGTTTCAAGGGGGCGTTGAAAAACTGTTTTTT
J gene: TRBJ1-4
V gene: TRBV7-9
clone size: -
D gene: TRBD1

CDR3 protein: CASSLAAGRETQYF
CDR3 DNA: TGCGCCAGCAGCTTGGCGGCAGGGCGAGAGACCCAGTACTTC
J gene: TRBJ2-5
V gene: TRBV5-1
clone size: -
D gene: -

CDR3 protein: CASSQDKVYTGELFF
CDR3 DNA: TGCGCCAGCAGCCAAGATAAGGTGTACACCGGGGAGCTGTTTTTT
J gene: TRBJ2-2
V gene: TRBV4-3
clone size: once
D gene: -

CDR3 protein: CASSQGIAINQPQHF
CDR3 DNA: TGTGCCAGCAGCCAAGGAATTGCAATCAATCAGCCCCAGCATTTT
J gene: TRBJ1-5
V gene: TRBV3-1/TRBV3-2
clone size: -
D gene: -

CDR3 protein: CASSQDRGLRGRGTEAFF
CDR3 DNA: TGTGCCAGCAGCCAAGATAGGGGTCTCAGAGGAAGGGGGACTGAAGCTTTCTTT
J gene: TRBJ1-1
V gene: TRBV3-1/TRBV3-2
clone size: once
D gene: -

CDR3 protein: CASSPGWGDGYTF
CDR3 DNA: TGTGCCAGCAGTCCCGGGTGGGGCGATGGCTACACCTTC
J gene: TRBJ1-2
V gene: TRBV27
clone size: once
D gene: -

CDR3 protein: CASSPPGQGLEQYF
CDR3 DNA: TGTGCCAGCAGTCCCCCCGGACAGGGTCTCGAGCAGTACTTC
J gene: TRBJ2-7
V gene: TRBV28
clone size: -
D gene: TRBD1

CDR3 protein: CASSLGLAGGELFF
CDR3 DNA: TGTGCCAGCAGTCTCGGACTAGCGGGGGGGGAGCTGTTTTTT
J gene: TRBJ2-2
V gene: TRBV27
clone size: -
D gene: TRBD2

CDR3 protein: CASSPVGTSGGATDTQYF
CDR3 DNA: TGTGCCAGCTCACCTGTAGGGACTAGCGGGGGAGCCACAGATACGCAGTATTTT
J gene: TRBJ2-3
V gene: TRBV18
clone size: -
D gene: TRBD2

CDR3 protein: CASSPAKPQETQYF
CDR3 DNA: TGCGCCAGCAGTCCCGCGAAGCCCCAAGAGACCCAGTACTTC
J gene: TRBJ2-5
V gene: TRBV4-1
clone size: -
D gene: -

CDR3 protein: CASSLLPGPDYEQYF
CDR3 DNA: TGTGCCAGCAGCCTTCTCCCCGGACCCGACTACGAGCAGTACTTC
J gene: TRBJ2-7
V gene: TRBV7-2
clone size: -
D gene: -

CDR3 protein: CASSEEPRTTKNTEAFF
CDR3 DNA: TGTGCCAGCAGCGAAGAACCGCGGACGACTAAGAACACTGAAGCTTTCTTT
J gene: TRBJ1-1
V gene: TRBV6-1
clone size: -
D gene: -

CDR3 protein: CATKVAGANVLTF
CDR3 DNA: TGTGCCACCAAGGTAGCTGGGGCCAACGTCCTGACTTTC
J gene: TRBJ2-6
V gene: TRBV12-3/TRBV12-4
clone size: -
D gene: -

CDR3 protein: CASSVGGTATDTQYF
CDR3 DNA: TGTGCCAGCAGCGTAGGAGGGACAGCCACAGATACGCAGTATTTT
J gene: TRBJ2-3
V gene: TRBV9
clone size: -
D gene: TRBD1

CDR3 protein: CASTHMPARGGGAGTQYF
CDR3 DNA: TGTGCCAGTACCCATATGCCCGCTCGTGGCGGGGGGGCTGGTACGCAGTATTTT
J gene: TRBJ2-3
V gene: TRBV19
clone size: -
D gene: TRBD2

CDR3 protein: CASSLDTGATEAFF
CDR3 DNA: TGTGCCAGCAGCTTGGATACAGGGGCCACTGAAGCTTTCTTT
J gene: TRBJ1-1
V gene: TRBV13
clone size: -
D gene: TRBD1

CDR3 protein: CARPRDSNTGELFF
CDR3 DNA: TGTGCCCGCCCCCGGGACTCCAACACCGGGGAGCTGTTTTTT
J gene: TRBJ2-2
V gene: TRBV7-9
clone size: -
D gene: -

CDR3 protein: CASSLNWQSNQPQHF
CDR3 DNA: TGTGCCAGCAGTTTAAATTGGCAGAGCAATCAGCCCCAGCATTTT
J gene: TRBJ1-5
V gene: TRBV27
clone size: few
D gene: -

CDR3 protein: CASRRGAGGNEQFF
CDR3 DNA: TGTGCCAGCAGGCGGGGGGCAGGAGGCAATGAGCAGTTCTTC
J gene: TRBJ2-1
V gene: TRBV27
clone size: -
D gene: TRBD2

CDR3 protein: CASSKRTGELNTEAFF
CDR3 DNA: TGTGCCAGCAGCAAACGGACAGGGGAATTGAACACTGAAGCTTTCTTT
J gene: TRBJ1-1
V gene: TRBV9
clone size: -
D gene: TRBD1

CDR3 protein: CAWSDKGGSYNSPLHF
CDR3 DNA: TGTGCCTGGAGCGATAAGGGGGGCTCCTATAATTCACCCCTCCACTTT
J gene: TRBJ1-6
V gene: TRBV30
clone size: few
D gene: -

CDR3 protein: CASSLVNTEAFF
CDR3 DNA: TGTGCCAGCAGCTTGGTGAACACTGAAGCTTTCTTT
J gene: TRBJ1-1
V gene: TRBV5-8
clone size: once
D gene: -

CDR3 protein: CASSLEIVADTQYF
CDR3 DNA: TGTGCCAGCAGTCTAGAGATTGTGGCAGATACGCAGTATTTT
J gene: TRBJ2-3
V gene: TRBV28
clone size: -
D gene: -

CDR3 protein: CASSVALGDTGELFF
CDR3 DNA: TGTGCCAGCAGCGTAGCCCTTGGCGACACCGGGGAGCTGTTTTTT
J gene: TRBJ2-2
V gene: TRBV9
clone size: -
D gene: -

CDR3 protein: CSASSGPAYEQYF
CDR3 DNA: TGCAGTGCTAGTAGCGGTCCGGCCTACGAGCAGTACTTC
J gene: TRBJ2-7
V gene: TRBV20-1
clone size: -
D gene: -

CDR3 protein: CASSQDIGDQPQHF
CDR3 DNA: TGCGCCAGCAGCCAAGATATCGGGGATCAGCCCCAGCATTTT
J gene: TRBJ1-5
V gene: TRBV4-3
clone size: -
D gene: -

CDR3 protein: CASSLTADASYGYTF
CDR3 DNA: TGTGCCAGCAGCTTAACTGCAGACGCCTCCTATGGCTACACCTTC
J gene: TRBJ1-2
V gene: TRBV7-3
clone size: -
D gene: -

CDR3 protein: CASSFGTSYEQYF
CDR3 DNA: TGTGCCAGCAGTTTTGGCACCTCCTACGAGCAGTACTTC
J gene: TRBJ2-7
V gene: TRBV12-3/TRBV12-4
clone size: -
D gene: -

CDR3 protein: CASSPRGGGHEQYF
CDR3 DNA: TGTGCCAGCAGCCCTAGGGGGGGCGGCCACGAGCAGTACTTC
J gene: TRBJ2-7
V gene: TRBV9
clone size: -
D gene: -

CDR3 protein: CASSLFGYSNQPQHF
CDR3 DNA: TGCGCCAGCAGCTTGTTCGGTTATAGCAATCAGCCCCAGCATTTT
J gene: TRBJ1-5
V gene: TRBV5-1
clone size: -
D gene: -

CDR3 protein: CASSQDSPGGLVNEQFF
CDR3 DNA: TGTGCCAGCAGCCAAGATTCCCCAGGGGGGTTGGTAAATGAGCAGTTCTTC
J gene: TRBJ2-1
V gene: TRBV4-2
clone size: -
D gene: -

CDR3 protein: CASTPFVSAREQYF
CDR3 DNA: TGTGCCAGCACACCGTTCGTTTCAGCGAGGGAGCAGTACTTC
J gene: TRBJ2-7
V gene: TRBV2
clone size: -
D gene: -

CDR3 protein: CASSRGQGFNEQFF
CDR3 DNA: TGTGCCAGCAGTAGAGGACAGGGCTTTAATGAGCAGTTCTTC
J gene: TRBJ2-1
V gene: TRBV25-1
clone size: -
D gene: TRBD1

CDR3 protein: CASSLVGGPNTEAFF
CDR3 DNA: TGTGCCAGCAGTTTAGTAGGGGGCCCCAACACTGAAGCTTTCTTT
J gene: TRBJ1-1
V gene: TRBV27
clone size: -
D gene: TRBD1

CDR3 protein: CASSIMDTQYF
CDR3 DNA: TGTGCCAGTAGTATCATGGATACGCAGTATTTT
J gene: TRBJ2-3
V gene: TRBV19
clone size: -
D gene: -